In this sample, the clone carrying this TCR beta chain turned up a few times. TCR cDNA received a 3' ligated oligonucleotide that carried a UMI. This CDR3 has 14 residues. The germline V and J ends were trimmed by 6 bases and 4 bases, with 16 bases remaining between them. Germline CDR1 is DFQATT and CDR2 is SNEGSKA (reference sequence). This entry is derived from a study of naive and memory T cell subsets. Four PCR rounds used nested alpha and beta constant region primers plus the SP2 primer. TCRdb re-analysed the 5' RACE reads in MiXCR, keeping a single row per CDR3 protein. The profile shows approximately 58,000 distinct CDR3 sequences, approximately 7.2% of them singletons.

The chain uses TRBV20-1 and TRBJ2-1; D possibly corresponds to TRBD2 (7 bases). This clonotype was sampled from a male donor in good health. CDR3 residues: CSARGGRGYNEQFF. As DNA, the CDR3 is TGCAGTGCCAGGGGCGGGAGAGGGTACAATGAGCAGTTCTTC.